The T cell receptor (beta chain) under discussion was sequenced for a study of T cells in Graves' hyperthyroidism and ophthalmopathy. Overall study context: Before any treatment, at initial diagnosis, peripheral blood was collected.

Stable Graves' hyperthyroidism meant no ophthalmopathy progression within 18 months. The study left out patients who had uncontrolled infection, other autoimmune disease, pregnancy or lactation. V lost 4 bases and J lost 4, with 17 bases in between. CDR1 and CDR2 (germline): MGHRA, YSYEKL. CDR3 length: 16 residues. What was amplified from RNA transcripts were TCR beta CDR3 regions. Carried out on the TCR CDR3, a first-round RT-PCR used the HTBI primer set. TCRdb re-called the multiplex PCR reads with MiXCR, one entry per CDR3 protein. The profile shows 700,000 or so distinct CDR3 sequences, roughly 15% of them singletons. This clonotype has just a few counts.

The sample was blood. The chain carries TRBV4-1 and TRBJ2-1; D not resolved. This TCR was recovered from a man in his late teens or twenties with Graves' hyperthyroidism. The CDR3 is CASSRFYIGSYNEQFF. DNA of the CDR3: TGCGCCAGCAGCCGCTTTTATATAGGTTCTTACAATGAGCAGTTCTTC.